This passage covers 9 T cell receptor beta chains from one sample sequenced in a study of shared clonotypes between healthy human individuals. Naive CD8 cells lacked CD45RO, underwent positive selection for CCR7 and left out terminally differentiated effector memory CD45RA+ cells. Sequencing was performed with immunoSEQ multiplex PCR; in TCRdb, only in-frame clones are kept and a portion is missing. Of approximately 2,200,000 clones in the sample, just over 90% were seen once. The sequenced material came from naive CD8+ T cells from PBMCs. These TCRs come from a man aged 18 to 35 in good health. Some clones in this sample may be carry-over from other donors' samples.

In DNA, the CDR3 is TGTGCCAGCAGTTTAAGAGTCCGGCGGGAGGGCCTCCAAGAGACCCAGTACTTC. Translating it yields CASSLRVRREGLQETQYF. V gene TRBV27 combines with J gene TRBJ2-5, with TRBD2 matching over 9 bases. Trimming at V came to 2 bases and at J to 1 base, leaving 11 bases not matched to a gene. This CDR3 region has 18 residues. Germline-derived CDR1 and CDR2 are MNHEY and SMNVEV (reference sequence).

The chain couples TRBV9 to TRBJ2-2; D not resolved. This CDR3 spans 16 amino acids. CDR1 and CDR2 (germline): SGDLS, YYNGEE. The V end lost 0 bases, the J end lost 1 base, and 10 bases lay between the germline ends. Here the CDR3 DNA reads TGTGCCAGCAGCGTAGAGTACAGCCAGAACACCGGGGAGCTGTTTTTT. It yields the protein CASSVEYSQNTGELFF. Together with reference TRBV9 and TRBJ2-2, the CDR3 gives the full variable domain: DSGVTQTPKHLITATGQRVTLRCSPRSGDLSVYWYQQSLDQGLQFLIQYYNGEERAKGNILERFSAQQFPDLHSELNLSSLELGDSALYFCASSVEYSQNTGELFFGEGSRLTVL.

V is TRBV27 and J is TRBJ2-2; no clear D gene. This CDR3 spans 12 amino acids. With 5 bases removed from V and 10 bases from J, the gap between germline ends came to 11 bases. Germline values: CDR1 MNHEY, CDR2 SMNVEV (reference sequence). The CDR3 DNA follows: TGTGCCAGCAGTCCAAGGAGTCTGGAGCTGTTTTTT. Translating gives CASSPRSLELFF.

The gene calls are TRBV28 and TRBJ2-7; the D call may be TRBD1 or TRBD2 (6 bases each). The CDR3 contains 14 residues. Germline V CDR1 and CDR2: MDHEN, SYDVKM. The germline V and J ends were trimmed by 8 bases and 3 bases, with 17 bases remaining between them. In DNA, the CDR3 is TGTGCCAGCGCCCTTGAGGGGGGACTCTACGAGCAGTACTTC. Protein sequence: CASALEGGLYEQYF.

The chain recombines TRBV7-2 with TRBJ1-3; D might be TRBD1 (5 bases). The CDR3 has 15 residues. CDR1 is SGHTA and CDR2 is FQGNSA in the germline V gene. The V and J ends lost 4 bases and 3 bases respectively, with 13 bases between them. The CDR3 bases are TGTGCCAGCAGCTGGACACAGGTCCTTGGAAACACCATATATTTT. Its translation: CASSWTQVLGNTIYF.

The chain couples TRBV19 to TRBJ2-2; maybe TRBD1 (6 bases). The CDR3 contains 14 residues. Germline CDR1 and CDR2: LNHDA and SQIVND (reference sequence). V shed 3 bases and J shed 2 bases, with 7 bases lying between them. Here the CDR3 DNA reads TGTGCCAGTAGTATGGGACATAACACCGGGGAGCTGTTTTTT. It encodes CASSMGHNTGELFF.

This chain joins TRBV10-1 and TRBJ2-1; 11 positions match TRBD2. From germline, CDR1 is WNHNN and CDR2 SYGVQD (reference sequence). V gave up 6 bases and J gave up 14 bases; unmatched junction bases: 12. The CDR3 has 14 amino acids. The CDR3 bases are TGCGCCAGCAGCTCCGAGACTAGCGGGGTATTAAAGTTCTTC. It translates to CASSSETSGVLKFF.

The chain carries TRBV14 and TRBJ2-3; D may match TRBD1 or TRBD2 (6 bases each). This CDR3 has 15 residues. Germline V lookup: CDR1 SGHDN, CDR2 FVKESK. With 7 bases removed from V and 0 bases from J, the gap between germline ends came to 14 bases. The CDR3, as DNA: TGTGCCAGCACCCTGCGGGACACCAGCACAGATACGCAGTATTTT. Protein: CASTLRDTSTDTQYF.

The chain combines TRBV5-1 with TRBJ2-7, with D unresolved. This CDR3 has 14 residues. Germline CDR1 is SGHRS and CDR2 is YFSETQ. Trimming took 5 bases from V and 0 from J, leaving 12 bases between them. CDR3: CASSATARSYEQYF. CDR3 DNA sequence: TGCGCCAGCAGTGCTACTGCGCGCTCCTACGAGCAGTACTTC. The whole variable domain, remainder taken from reference TRBV5-1 and TRBJ2-7, is KAGVTQTPRYLIKTRGQQVTLSCSPISGHRSVSWYQQTPGQGLQFLFEYFSETQRNKGNFPGRFSGRQFSNSRSEMNVSTLELGDSALYLCASSATARSYEQYFGPGTRLTVT.